This TCR beta chain was recorded in a study of T cells in Graves' hyperthyroidism and ophthalmopathy. Regarding the study as a whole: Clonotypes that were expanded in thyroid above 0.001 mostly appeared in blood too.

In regard to this clonotype: Its antigen is currently unknown.

TCR beta CDR3 regions were amplified from RNA transcripts. The primer set for the first-round RT-PCR of the TCR CDR3 was HTBI. Each CDR3 protein is one row after TCRdb ran MiXCR on the multiplex PCR reads. The table lists more than 550,000 distinct CDR3 sequences, 18% of them singletons. The CDR3 covers 18 residues. Germline V gene data show CDR1 as DFQATT and CDR2 as SNEGSKA (reference sequence). Trimming removed 1 base at V and 0 bases at J, with 21 bases between. The TCR was taken from a woman aged 50 to 60 with Graves' hyperthyroidism that later progressed to Graves' ophthalmopathy. Specimen: blood. The rearrangement uses TRBV20-1 and TRBJ1-2, with unresolved D. In DNA form, the CDR3 reads TGCAGTGCTAGAGCCCCAGCAGGCAGGCCCGATACTAACTATGGCTACACCTTC. Translating it yields CSARAPAGRPDTNYGYTF.